Listed below are T cell receptor beta chains from one sample, sequenced in a study of tumor-infiltrating lymphocytes in localized non-small cell lung cancer. Only in-frame clones appear in the TCRdb table, and some are missing; sequencing was by immunoSEQ multiplex PCR. This table holds more than 12,000 clones, about two thirds found once. Sequencing was performed on uninvolved lung tissue not adjacent to the tumor. The source of these receptors is a human donor with non-small cell lung cancer. The conserved cysteine and the conserved F or W are not part of the CDR3 here. The D gene is left open where the match is weak.

NA | TRBJ1-4 | TRBV11-3 | ASSLRELRWRVGREKLF
TRBD1 | TRBJ2-5 | TRBV4-1 | ASSQGTGTEETQY
NA | TRBJ1-2 | TRBV6-1 | ASSEPPTPYT
NA | TRBJ2-7 | TRBV28 | ASSSRTATYEQY
TRBD2 | TRBJ2-3 | TRBV30 | AWSGGATDTQY
TRBD1 | TRBJ1-4 | TRBV18 | ASSQSQGATGEKLF
TRBD2 | TRBJ2-1 | TRBV29-1 | SVGGPTATSANEQF
NA | TRBJ2-3 | TRBV7-3 | ASSLGQPTDTQY
NA | TRBJ2-2 | TRBV30 | AWSVQGRTLLNTGELF
NA | TRBJ1-2 | TRBV7-9 | ASSLVGYGYT
NA | TRBJ2-7 | TRBV7-3 | ASSLDWGTEQY